This is a list of T cell receptor beta chains from one sample in a study of immune heterogeneity within non-small cell lung tumors. TCRdb passed the multiplex PCR reads through MiXCR, listing each CDR3 protein once. The sample yields over 5,000 distinct CDR3 sequences, 20% to 25% seen once. The specimen was lung tumor tissue. Source of these receptors: an older woman with non-small cell lung cancer. CDR3s include the opening cysteine and the closing phenylalanine or tryptophan. D genes are given only for firm matches. The size entry is marked missing in some rows and otherwise reads once, few, many or a size class.

D gene	clone size	V gene	J gene	CDR3 protein	CDR3 DNA
TRBD1	medium-sized	TRBV28	TRBJ2-7	CASSSAGTEYEQYF	TGTGCCAGCAGTTCAGCCGGGACAGAATACGAGCAGTACTTC
.	medium-sized	TRBV4-2	TRBJ1-5	CASSQEVAGASNQPQHF	TGTGCCAGCAGCCAAGAGGTTGCAGGGGCGAGTAATCAGCCCCAGCATTTT
.	.	TRBV7-9	TRBJ2-1	CASSLSVFAGISRDEQFF	TGTGCCAGCAGCTTATCAGTATTTGCGGGTATCTCTAGGGATGAGCAGTTCTTC
TRBD2	few	TRBV6-1	TRBJ2-5	CASGTSGMGEETQYF	TGTGCCAGCGGGACCAGCGGGATGGGGGAAGAGACCCAGTACTTC
TRBD1	many	TRBV9	TRBJ1-6	CASSVVGDSASPLHF	TGTGCCAGCAGCGTAGTGGGGGACAGTGCGTCACCCCTCCACTTT
.	many	TRBV7-3	TRBJ2-1	CASSLALRGEQFF	TGTGCCAGCAGCTTAGCTCTCCGGGGTGAGCAGTTCTTC
.	medium-sized	TRBV29-1	TRBJ2-7	CSVVTPGPVSYEQYF	TGCAGCGTTGTCACACCAGGGCCTGTCTCCTACGAGCAGTACTTC
.	medium-sized	TRBV27	TRBJ2-5	CASSRRDGQETQYF	TGTGCCAGCAGTCGCCGGGACGGACAAGAGACCCAGTACTTC
TRBD1	medium-sized	TRBV4-2	TRBJ2-7	CASSQGPQGDEQYF	TGTGCCAGCAGCCAGGGCCCCCAGGGGGATGAGCAGTACTTC
.	medium-sized	TRBV15	TRBJ2-3	CATSRPGVETDTQYF	TGTGCCACCAGCAGGCCAGGGGTAGAAACAGATACGCAGTATTTT
.	medium-sized	TRBV6-5	TRBJ1-1	CASSYSGRNTEAFF	TGTGCCAGCAGTTACTCCGGGCGAAATACTGAAGCTTTCTTT
.	medium-sized	TRBV4-2	TRBJ1-2	CASSPGGATYGYTF	TGTGCCAGCAGCCCGGGGGGCGCTACCTATGGCTACACCTTC
TRBD1	.	TRBV12-3/TRBV12-4	TRBJ2-7	CASSLATGSEQYF	TGTGCCAGCAGTTTAGCGACAGGGAGCGAGCAGTACTTC
.	.	TRBV19	TRBJ2-1	CASSIRLGVTYNEQFF	TGTGCCAGTAGTATACGACTAGGAGTGACCTACAATGAGCAGTTCTTC
.	medium-sized	TRBV7-3	TRBJ2-3	CASSLTASTDTQYF	TGTGCCAGCAGCTTGACAGCTAGCACAGATACGCAGTATTTT
TRBD1	medium-sized	TRBV28	TRBJ1-1	CASSLSSTGVAEAFF	TGTGCCAGCAGTTTATCCTCGACAGGGGTCGCTGAAGCTTTCTTT
TRBD1	.	TRBV5-1	TRBJ2-6	CASSPGQGALGTGANVLTF	TGCGCCAGCAGTCCGGGACAGGGGGCGCTGGGCACTGGGGCCAACGTCCTGACTTTC
TRBD2	medium-sized	TRBV12-3/TRBV12-4	TRBJ2-1	CASSSSGRDYNEQFF	TGTGCCAGCAGTTCTAGCGGGAGGGACTACAATGAGCAGTTCTTC
.	many	TRBV10-3	TRBJ2-3	CAISESPGSDTDTQYF	TGTGCCATCAGTGAGTCGCCAGGGTCTGACACAGATACGCAGTATTTT
.	few	TRBV9	TRBJ2-1	CASSRARPSSYNEQFF	TGTGCCAGCAGTAGGGCCAGGCCGAGCTCCTACAATGAGCAGTTCTTC
.	.	TRBV29-1	TRBJ2-5	CSVAHPVPETQYF	TGCAGCGTTGCCCATCCAGTCCCAGAGACCCAGTACTTC
.	few	TRBV2	TRBJ2-2	CASSVKPTGTGELFF	TGTGCCAGCAGTGTCAAACCTACGGGCACCGGGGAGCTGTTTTTT
.	medium-sized	TRBV5-1	TRBJ2-1	CASSFGTSVGHEQFF	TGCGCCAGCAGCTTCGGGACGTCGGTAGGCCATGAGCAGTTCTTC
TRBD2	medium-sized	TRBV9	TRBJ2-3	CASSVDLAGGPLDTQYF	TGTGCCAGCAGCGTAGATTTAGCGGGAGGGCCCTTAGATACGCAGTATTTT
.	medium-sized	TRBV12-3/TRBV12-4	TRBJ2-7	CASRSGVSGEQYF	TGTGCCAGCAGATCAGGGGTCTCGGGCGAGCAGTACTTC
.	medium-sized	TRBV19	TRBJ1-5	CATSQGMVGNQPQHF	TGTGCCACGTCGCAGGGTATGGTTGGCAATCAGCCCCAGCATTTT
.	medium-sized	TRBV5-1	TRBJ2-7	CASSLERTLDEQYF	TGCGCCAGCAGCTTGGAGCGGACATTGGACGAGCAGTACTTC
.	medium-sized	TRBV11-3	TRBJ2-2	CASSPRTPHGELFF	TGTGCCAGCAGCCCAAGGACCCCTCATGGGGAGCTGTTTTTT
.	medium-sized	TRBV11-2	TRBJ2-7	CASSSDRGITYEQYF	TGTGCCAGCAGCTCCGATCGGGGAATTACCTACGAGCAGTACTTC
TRBD2	.	TRBV12-3/TRBV12-4	TRBJ2-3	CASSPRASGGTDTQYF	TGTGCCAGCAGTCCTCGGGCTAGCGGGGGCACAGATACGCAGTATTTT
.	medium-sized	TRBV5-1	TRBJ1-2	CASSPGQPFLGYTF	TGCGCCAGCAGCCCTGGACAGCCCTTCTTAGGCTACACCTTC
TRBD2	many	TRBV5-1	TRBJ2-2	CASSLEAGAGELFF	TGCGCCAGCAGCTTGGAGGCGGGAGCCGGGGAGCTGTTTTTT
.	.	TRBV19	TRBJ1-3	CASSTPAGNTIYF	TGTGCCAGTAGTACTCCGGCCGGAAACACCATATATTTT
TRBD2	many	TRBV20-1	TRBJ2-1	CSARDWTSAHEQFF	TGCAGTGCTAGAGATTGGACTAGCGCGCATGAGCAGTTCTTC
TRBD2	large	TRBV27	TRBJ2-3	CASSSRLAGGTDTQYF	TGTGCCAGCAGTTCTCGACTAGCGGGAGGCACAGATACGCAGTATTTT